The 32 T cell receptor beta chains given below trace back to one sample, sequenced in a study of cytomegalovirus exposure and HLA in healthy donors. Vbeta (60) and Jbeta (13) primers were used in the PCR. Using immunoSEQ multiplex PCR, the repertoire was profiled, and TCRdb retains in-frame clones only, with some absent. This table has about 140,000 clones, 76% appearing once. Sequences were obtained from PBMCs. The receptor source for this set is a female donor in good health and CMV-seropositive.

The chain recombines TRBV27 with TRBJ2-3, with a tentative D call TRBD1 (6 bases). Germline V gene data show CDR1 as MNHEY and CDR2 as SMNVEV (reference sequence). Trimming took 3 bases from V and 2 from J, leaving 12 bases between them. The CDR3 is made up of 15 amino acids. CDR3 DNA: TGTGCCAGCAGTTTCTTGGGGGCCAACACAGATACGCAGTATTTT. This encodes CASSFLGANTDTQYF.

This rearrangement joins TRBV29-1 to TRBJ2-1, with D possibly TRBD2 on 7 matching bases. CDR3 length: 14 amino acids. CDR1 is SQVTM and CDR2 is ANQGSEA in the germline V gene. The V and J ends lost 3 bases and 9 bases respectively, with 18 bases between them. This CDR3 is CSVDTGSPGGEQFF. The CDR3 nucleotides are TGCAGCGTTGATACAGGGAGCCCGGGGGGTGAGCAGTTCTTC.

CDR3 nucleotides: TGTGCCAGCTCACCACTGCCGCCGACTAGCGGCTCGAACACCGGGGAGCTGTTTTTT. It translates to CASSPLPPTSGSNTGELFF. The chain carries TRBV18 and TRBJ2-2; TRBD2 matches 9 bases. This CDR3 has 19 residues. Per the germline V gene, CDR1 is KGHSH and CDR2 is LQKENI. The J segment lost 0 bases and the V segment lost 1 base, leaving 9 bases of the junction unmatched.

J is TRBJ1-1 and V is TRBV5-1, with D perhaps TRBD1 (5 bases). From germline, CDR1 is SGHRS and CDR2 YFSETQ. The CDR3 has 14 amino acids. The germline V and J ends were trimmed by 4 bases and 5 bases, with 15 bases remaining between them. The chain's CDR3 is CASSAGTAGTEAFF. CDR3 in DNA: TGCGCCAGCAGCGCGGGGACGGCGGGGACTGAAGCTTTCTTT.

This sequence joins TRBV2 and TRBJ2-1; 13 bases fit TRBD2. With 6 bases clipped from V and 1 base from J, the junction kept 3 bases outside the gene matches. Germline CDR1 is SNHLY and CDR2 is FYNNEI. The CDR3 runs 16 residues. The CDR3, as DNA: TGTGCCAGCAGCCCGACTAGCGGGAGGTCCTACAATGAGCAGTTCTTC. Translation: CASSPTSGRSYNEQFF.

A remark on this clone: Other DNA sequences in this specimen translate into the identical CDR3. The chain couples TRBV7-3 to TRBJ2-7; TRBD2 matches 12 bases. V shed 3 bases and J 4 bases; nucleotides not matched to a gene: 1. In germline, CDR1 is SGHTA, CDR2 FQGTGA. CDR3 length: 14 residues. Here the CDR3 reads CASSLTSGSYEQYF. The CDR3 DNA is TGTGCCAGCAGCTTGACTAGCGGGAGTTACGAGCAGTACTTC. The whole variable domain, filled in from reference TRBV7-3 and TRBJ2-7, reads GAGVSQTPSNKVTEKGKYVELRCDPISGHTALYWYRQSLGQGPEFLIYFQGTGAADDSGLPNDRFFAVRPEGSVSTLKIQRTERGDSAVYLCASSLTSGSYEQYFGPGTRLTVT.

This clone has a single count. The rearrangement joins TRBV2 to TRBJ2-1, with 13 positions matching TRBD2. After removal of 6 bases from V and 9 bases from J, the junction contained 5 bases not matched to a gene. Germline V gene sequence: CDR1 SNHLY, CDR2 FYNNEI. This CDR3 comprises 14 residues. In nucleotides, the CDR3 is TGTGCCAGCAGACTAGCGGGAGGGCCCGGTGAGCAGTTCTTC. Translation gives CASRLAGGPGEQFF.

The chain joins TRBV5-4 to TRBJ2-7; TRBD1 aligns across 7 bases. This CDR3 comprises 14 residues. V was clipped by 5 bases and J by 2 bases; unmatched bases: 7. Germline-derived CDR1 and CDR2 are SGHNT and YYREEE (reference sequence). The CDR3 coding sequence is TGTGCCAGCAGGGAAGCCGGGACAGCCTACGAGCAGTACTTC. The encoded protein is CASREAGTAYEQYF.

The J gene is TRBJ2-3, the V gene TRBV19; TRBD2 agrees at 8 bases. Germline-derived CDR1 and CDR2 are LNHDA and SQIVND (reference sequence). The CDR3 runs to 14 residues. V shed 5 bases, J shed 6 bases, and the junction held 7 bases outside the gene matches. CDR3 sequence reads: CASSAGTRFDTQYF. CDR3 bases: TGTGCCAGTAGTGCCGGGACTAGGTTCGATACGCAGTATTTT.

The chain employs TRBV18 and TRBJ1-5; 8 nucleotides line up with TRBD1. CDR1 KGHSH and CDR2 LQKENI come from the germline V gene. CDR3 length: 14 amino acids. The V and J ends lost 3 bases and 6 bases, in that order; junction bases with no gene match: 4. The CDR3 protein is CASSPAGGSQPQHF. The CDR3 bases are TGTGCCAGCTCACCCGCAGGGGGCAGTCAGCCCCAGCATTTT. The entire variable domain, with the rest obtained from reference TRBV18 and TRBJ1-5, is as follows: NAGVMQNPRHLVRRRGQEARLRCSPMKGHSHVYWYRQLPEEGLKFMVYLQKENIIDESGMPKERFSAEFPKEGPSILRIQQVVRGDSAAYFCASSPAGGSQPQHFGDGTRLSIL.

Concerning this clone: One end of the junction does not line up with germline, which may come from a read error. Within the sample, other DNA sequences also encode this same CDR3. J is TRBJ2-3 and V is TRBV5-1; D is perhaps TRBD2 (7 bases). This CDR3 has 19 residues. In germline, CDR1 is SGHRS, CDR2 YFSETQ. Here the CDR3 reads CASSLDHRVGGGLTDTQYF. As DNA, the CDR3 is TGCGCCAGCAGCTTGGACCATAGGGTGGGGGGGGGCCTCACAGATACGCAGTACTTT.

This chain connects TRBV10-1 to TRBJ2-2; TRBD1 is a possible D gene (5 bases). CDR1 and CDR2 (germline): WNHNN, SYGVQD (reference sequence). This CDR3 has 17 residues. The germline V and J ends were trimmed by 9 bases and 1 base, with 21 bases remaining between them. The CDR3 loop is CARAPGKNFLNTGELFF. The DNA of the CDR3 is TGCGCCAGAGCGCCAGGGAAGAATTTTTTGAACACCGGGGAGCTGTTTTTT.

As for this clone: Other DNA sequences of this sample code for an identical CDR3. The chain couples TRBV6-5 to TRBJ2-7, with TRBD1 identical over 7 bases. Unmatched junction bases numbered 6, after V lost 6 bases and J lost 7 bases. The CDR3 is made up of 12 amino acids. Germline assignment: CDR1 MNHEY and CDR2 SVGAGI. CDR3 bases: TGTGCCAGCAGGACAGGGAAATATGAGCAGTACTTC. Translated, it gives CASRTGKYEQYF.

The chain uses TRBV7-9 and TRBJ2-3; D is unresolved. There are 12 residues in the CDR3. Germline V CDR1 and CDR2: SEHNR, FQNEAQ (reference sequence). V lost 3 bases and J 7 bases, leaving 8 bases between the germline ends. CDR3 sequence reads: CASSFERNTQYF. CDR3 in DNA: TGTGCCAGCAGCTTCGAGAGGAATACGCAGTATTTT. The complete variable domain, with remaining parts taken from reference TRBV7-9 and TRBJ2-3, reads DTGVSQNPRHKITKRGQNVTFRCDPISEHNRLYWYRQTLGQGPEFLTYFQNEAQLEKSRLLSDRFSAERPKGSFSTLEIQRTEQGDSAMYLCASSFERNTQYFGPGTRLTVL.

This chain links TRBV20-1 with TRBJ1-4; no clear D gene. CDR3 length equals 11 residues. Trimming pared 2 bases from V and 6 bases from J, leaving 4 bases between. Germline V gene data show CDR1 as DFQATT and CDR2 as SNEGSKA (reference sequence). DNA of the CDR3: TGCAGTGCTAGACCCGATGAAAAACTGTTTTTT. Its protein product is CSARPDEKLFF.

This chain joins TRBV18 and TRBJ1-5; 10 bases match TRBD1. The J segment lost 7 bases and the V segment lost 3 bases, leaving 3 bases of the junction unmatched. The CDR3 loop spans 14 amino acids. The V gene's germline CDR1 is KGHSH and CDR2 LQKENI. CDR3 in DNA: TGTGCCAGCTCACCCGACAGGGGGCAACAGCCCCAGCATTTT. This codes for CASSPDRGQQPQHF.

The sample holds a few counts of this clone. This chain uses TRBV2 with TRBJ1-2; tentatively, D is TRBD1 (5 bases). This CDR3 contains 13 residues. From germline, CDR1 is SNHLY and CDR2 FYNNEI. V was cut by 6 bases and J by 5 bases, with 13 bases left in between. This CDR3 is CASSLTESYGYTF. Written as DNA, the CDR3 is TGTGCCAGCAGCCTGACAGAAAGTTATGGCTACACCTTC.

This clone was seen just once. CDR3 region: CASRSSEGTDTQYF. In DNA, the CDR3 is TGTGCCAGCAGGAGTAGCGAAGGCACAGATACGCAGTATTTT. V usage is TRBV25-1 and J usage is TRBJ2-3, with TRBD2 as a possible D gene (5 bases). The CDR3 length is 14 residues. The V gene's germline CDR1 is MGHDK and CDR2 SYGVNS. Between the trimmed V and J ends, which lost 6 bases and 1 base, there was a span of 11 bases.

This clone was seen only a few times. CDR3 region: CASSRSKGEETQYF. The CDR3 DNA reads TGTGCCAGCTCACGTTCAAAAGGGGAAGAGACCCAGTACTTC. The V gene is TRBV18, the J gene TRBJ2-5, with D possibly TRBD1 on 5 matching bases. The CDR3 extends over 14 amino acids. CDR1 and CDR2 from the germline V gene are KGHSH and LQKENI. Trimming removed 4 bases at V and 3 bases at J, with 12 bases between.

This sequence joins TRBV14 and TRBJ1-2, with D possibly being TRBD1 (5 bases). CDR1 is SGHDN and CDR2 is FVKESK in the germline V gene. This CDR3 region has 15 residues. Trimming cost V 4 bases and J 4 bases, with 16 bases left between them. In nucleotides, the CDR3 is TGTGCCAGCAGCCCGCGGGGCGAGGCGCTCTATGGCTACACCTTC. Residues: CASSPRGEALYGYTF.

V and J are TRBV5-8 and TRBJ2-5, with TRBD1 identical over 10 bases. The CDR3 loop spans 15 amino acids. Trimming removed 4 bases from V and 5 bases from J; junction bases left unmatched: 8. Looked up from germline, CDR1 is SGHTS and CDR2 is YDEGEE. Here the CDR3 reads CASSTWTGGSETQYF. The DNA for the CDR3 is TGTGCCAGCAGCACATGGACAGGGGGGAGCGAGACCCAGTACTTC.

This clone came up a few times. This rearrangement joins TRBV30 to TRBJ1-6, with TRBD1 matching over 9 bases. This CDR3 comprises 14 residues. Per the germline V gene, CDR1 is GTSNPN and CDR2 is SVGIG (reference sequence). With V trimmed by 5 bases and J by 6 bases, 5 bases remained unmatched. The CDR3 reads CAWENRGPNSPLHF. For the CDR3, the DNA is TGTGCCTGGGAAAACAGGGGGCCTAATTCACCCCTCCACTTT.

This clone was seen only once. The rearrangement uses TRBV28 and TRBJ1-6; 7 bases are shared with TRBD1. There are 14 residues in the CDR3. Per the germline V gene, CDR1 is MDHEN and CDR2 is SYDVKM. J was trimmed by 9 bases and V by 3 bases; bases with no gene match: 5. This chain's CDR3 is CASSLQGGGSPLHF. CDR3 DNA sequence: TGTGCCAGCAGTTTGCAGGGGGGTGGTTCACCCCTCCACTTT.

The CDR3 nucleotides are TGTGCCAGTAGTAGGTACCGGCAAGAGACCCAGTACTTC. Translation gives CASSRYRQETQYF. This sequence joins TRBV19 and TRBJ2-5; D is undetermined. Germline lookup yields CDR1 LNHDA and CDR2 SQIVND (reference sequence). The CDR3 contains 13 residues. V shed 4 bases and J shed 2 bases, with 8 bases lying between them. The full variable domain, in which reference TRBV19 and TRBJ2-5 provide the parts outside the CDR3, is DGGITQSPKYLFRKEGQNVTLSCEQNLNHDAMYWYRQDPGQGLRLIYYSQIVNDFQKGDIAEGYSVSREKKESFPLTVTSAQKNPTAFYLCASSRYRQETQYFGPGTRLLVL.

V and J are TRBV28 and TRBJ1-2; unclear D gene. This CDR3 has 14 residues. V dropped 5 bases and J dropped 7 bases, with 17 bases sitting between them. The germline V gene has CDR1 MDHEN and CDR2 SYDVKM. The CDR3 sequence is CASSPQSRETGYTF. The CDR3 DNA sequence: TGTGCCAGCAGTCCCCAGAGCCGGGAGACTGGCTACACCTTC.

The chain combines TRBV30 with TRBJ1-1; D uncertain. This CDR3 has 14 amino acids. CDR1 is GTSNPN and CDR2 is SVGIG in the germline V gene (reference sequence). The V and J ends lost 1 base and 1 base respectively, with 10 bases between them. CDR3 nucleotide sequence: TGTGCCTGGAGTGAGAGGCTACCGAACACTGAAGCTTTCTTT. Its protein product is CAWSERLPNTEAFF.

The CDR3 spells CASSLGAGDLIEQFF. CDR3 sequence (DNA): TGTGCCAGCAGCTTAGGAGCGGGGGATCTAATTGAGCAGTTCTTC. V gene TRBV13 combines with J gene TRBJ2-1; TRBD2 agrees at 8 bases. The CDR3 is made up of 15 amino acids. J lost 9 bases, V lost 0 bases, and 7 bases had no gene match. Germline assignment: CDR1 PRHDT and CDR2 FYEKMQ (reference sequence).

The rearrangement joins TRBV7-9 to TRBJ2-1; D is unclear. Germline V lookup: CDR1 SEHNR, CDR2 FQNEAQ (reference sequence). This CDR3 has 16 amino acids. The V end lost 5 bases, the J end lost 0 bases, and 14 bases lay between the germline ends. Here the CDR3 reads CASSPARRSSYNEQFF. In nucleotides, the CDR3 is TGTGCCAGCAGCCCCGCCCGGCGGAGCTCCTACAATGAGCAGTTCTTC.

The chain links TRBV29-1 to TRBJ1-1; D may be TRBD1 (6 bases). Trimming removed 5 bases from V and 1 base from J, with 11 bases in between. The CDR3 covers 13 residues. Germline-derived CDR1 and CDR2 are SQVTM and ANQGSEA. The CDR3 here is CSVSGTQNTEAFF. CDR3 nucleotides: TGCAGCGTTTCCGGGACACAGAACACTGAAGCTTTCTTT.

The chain joins TRBV5-4 to TRBJ2-1, with 7 bases identical to TRBD2. The CDR3 length is 15 residues. The J segment lost 4 bases and the V segment lost 0 bases, leaving 4 bases of the junction unmatched. Germline loops: CDR1 SGHNT, CDR2 YYREEE (reference sequence). The CDR3 loop reads CASSLAGRGYNEQFF. The DNA for the CDR3 is TGTGCCAGCAGCTTGGCAGGGCGGGGGTACAATGAGCAGTTCTTC.

The chain has TRBV10-2 and TRBJ1-2; 11 nucleotides align to TRBD1. The CDR3 is made up of 15 amino acids. V shed 7 bases and J 5 bases; nucleotides not matched to a gene: 9. In germline, CDR1 is WSHSY, CDR2 SAAADI. CDR3 loop: CASNPGQGAQYGYTF. As DNA, the CDR3 is TGCGCCAGCAATCCAGGACAGGGGGCTCAATATGGCTACACCTTC.

This clone has only a few counts. V is TRBV18 and J is TRBJ2-3; TRBD1 matches 9 bases. J gave up 7 bases and V 5 bases, and 4 bases lay outside the gene matches. The CDR3 length is 13 residues. Per germline, CDR1 KGHSH and CDR2 LQKENI. This CDR3 reads CASSTYRGHTQYF. The DNA for the CDR3 is TGTGCCAGCTCAACGTACAGGGGGCATACGCAGTATTTT.